This is a list of T cell receptor beta chains from one sample in a study of shared clonotypes between healthy human individuals. TCRdb keeps only in-frame clones here, not all; method: immunoSEQ multiplex PCR. The top ten hold 0.35% to 0.45% of the sample, which has 2.3 million or so clones, 80% to 95% seen once. Sequencing was done on a sample of naive CD4+ T cells from PBMCs. Every receptor here comes from a young man in good health. Some clones in this sample may be carry-over from other donors' samples. Both conserved end residues are part of each CDR3. D genes are given only for firm matches. A row's size may be missing; if present it is once, few, many or a size class.

D: .
V: TRBV25-1
J: TRBJ1-3
size: .
DNA: TGTGCCAGCAGGGCCCGAGAGCCCCTCAGTAACACCATATATTTT
CDR3: CASRAREPLSNTIYF

D: .
V: TRBV18
J: TRBJ1-4
size: .
DNA: TGTGCCAGCTCACCACCGCAGTACGAAAAACTGTTTTTT
CDR3: CASSPPQYEKLFF

D: .
V: TRBV5-1
J: TRBJ2-1
size: .
DNA: TGCGCCAGCAGCTCAGAGCTGGGGCTAGCGAGTTACAATGAGCAGTTCTTC
CDR3: CASSSELGLASYNEQFF

D: TRBD2
V: TRBV5-1
J: TRBJ2-1
size: .
DNA: TGCGCCAGCAGTCCCACAGGTGCTCTAGCGGATGGCTCCTACAATGAGCAGTTCTTC
CDR3: CASSPTGALADGSYNEQFF

D: TRBD2
V: TRBV27
J: TRBJ2-2
size: .
DNA: TGTGCCAGCAGTTCACACGGGAGGACGCCGGGGGAGCTGTTTTTT
CDR3: CASSSHGRTPGELFF

D: .
V: TRBV2
J: TRBJ1-5
size: few
DNA: TGTGCCAGCAGTGTAACAACGGACAATCAGCCCCAGCATTTT
CDR3: CASSVTTDNQPQHF

D: TRBD1
V: TRBV27
J: TRBJ2-7
size: .
DNA: TGTGCCAGCAGGCTAAGGGCGGGACAGGGAATCTACGAGCAGTACTTC
CDR3: CASRLRAGQGIYEQYF

D: .
V: TRBV5-1
J: TRBJ2-5
size: .
DNA: TGCGCCAGCAGCCCACTCGCCGTCTCAGAGACCCAGTACTTC
CDR3: CASSPLAVSETQYF

D: .
V: TRBV6-5
J: TRBJ1-5
size: .
DNA: TGTGCCAGCAGTTACGTGGGATACAATCAGCCCCAGCATTTT
CDR3: CASSYVGYNQPQHF

D: .
V: TRBV4-1
J: TRBJ2-5
size: .
DNA: TGCGCCAGCAGCCCCGGCCCAGAGCGGGAGACCCAGTACTTC
CDR3: CASSPGPERETQYF

D: .
V: TRBV6-5
J: TRBJ1-6
size: .
DNA: TGTGCCAGCAGTTACATATCGTTTGATTCACCCCTCCACTTT
CDR3: CASSYISFDSPLHF

D: .
V: TRBV5-6
J: TRBJ2-7
size: .
DNA: TGTGCCAGCAGCTTCCGGGACTTCAGCCGCTACGAGCAGTACTTC
CDR3: CASSFRDFSRYEQYF

D: .
V: TRBV5-4
J: TRBJ1-2
size: few
DNA: TGTGCCAGCAGCTTTCAGAAGGATGGCTACACCTTC
CDR3: CASSFQKDGYTF

D: .
V: TRBV5-1
J: TRBJ2-7
size: .
DNA: TGCGCCAGCAGCTTGACCAGGGACTCCTACGAGCAGTACTTC
CDR3: CASSLTRDSYEQYF

D: TRBD1
V: TRBV7-9
J: TRBJ2-1
size: .
DNA: TGTGCCAGCAGCACGGACCGGGACAGGTGGATCGTCGAGCAGTTCTTC
CDR3: CASSTDRDRWIVEQFF

D: .
V: TRBV15
J: TRBJ2-1
size: .
DNA: TGTGCCACCAGCGACCCAGGACAAGCCTTATCCTACAATGAGCAGTTCTTC
CDR3: CATSDPGQALSYNEQFF

D: .
V: TRBV9
J: TRBJ1-4
size: .
DNA: TGTGCCAGCAGCGTAGGACGGTACAGGGATGAAAAACTGTTTTTT
CDR3: CASSVGRYRDEKLFF